This T cell receptor beta chain was sequenced during a study of T-cell memory formation after mild COVID-19 (dated by TCRdb to the early 2020s). At the level of the whole study: TCR sequence clusters from the two donors were largely donor specific. Longitudinal TCRalpha and TCRbeta repertoire sequencing tracked T-cell clones expanding and contracting after mild COVID-19 in a couple of donors. The cohort comprised two young, previously healthy adult volunteers, one female and one male.

The germline V gene (reference sequence) specifies LGHDT as CDR1 and YNNKEL as CDR2. V loses 0 bases, J loses 11 bases, and the germline ends lie 13 bases apart. The CDR3 contains 13 residues, cysteine and phenylalanine counted. The only DNA kept is the CDR3, 39 bases in frame from the first base. The investigation overall reported the following: From day 15 to 85, contracting clones showed balanced CD4/CD8 phenotypes, whereas a second wave of clones that expanded from day 15 to 37 leaned towards CD4+. Some responding clones were detected in pre-infection memory, which suggested that pre-existing cross-reactive memory T cells had joined the SARS-CoV-2 response. The second-wave clones that peaked on day 37 were not confirmed to be SARS-CoV-2 specific. Contracting CD4+ clones were located mainly in the CM and EM memory subsets, whereas CD8+ clones were found to be enriched in EMRA. Only two mild cases were covered by the study, and larger cohorts that include severe cases with pre-infection samples were considered necessary.

Comment on this clonotype: Its specific antigen is unknown. Base quality data are lacking; no much larger clone is found one base away.

Ficoll-Paque density gradient centrifugation was used to isolate PBMCs. TCRdb lists the instrument as Illumina NovaSeq 6000. cDNA libraries for TCRalpha and TCRbeta were prepared by 5'RACE using constant-segment primers, with sample barcodes and unique molecular identifiers added. Trizol reagent was used to extract RNA from every sample. Libraries were amplified in two PCR steps, with a second sample barcode and Illumina TruSeq adapters added in the second step. Sequencing of libraries was performed on an Illumina NovaSeq with 2 x 150 bp paired-end reads. The paper's data handling went like this. Demultiplexing of reads and collapsing into UMI-guided consensus sequences were performed with migec v1.2.7. Using mixcr v2.1.11, the UMI consensuses were aligned to TRA and TRB V and J templates and assembled into clonotypes. Clonotypes were classified as expanded or contracted when called significant by both edgeR and NoisET, with noise models trained on biological replicates. edgeR calls used a false discovery rate-adjusted p below 0.01 and a log2 fold-change threshold of 1. As an exploratory analysis of dynamics, max-normalized trajectories of the 1000 most abundant clonotypes were examined with PCA combined with hierarchical clustering. Separately sequenced CD4+ and CD8+ repertoires were used to assign a CD4 or CD8 phenotype to each responding clone. TCRdb reprocessing: public reads trimmed at Q25 with fastp, clones called with MiXCR, in-frame beta chains kept. For every CDR3 protein sequence, its rows merge into one entry that carries the most common genes and DNA. V and J calls and clone size were set by TCRdb, not the authors. This sample comprises about 170,000 distinct CDR3 sequences, around 13% of them detected only once. The leading ten clones occupy 2.5% to 4% of the sample.

The rearrangement joined TRBV3-1 to TRBJ1-1; the D gene is perhaps TRBD1, on 5 matching bases. This sequence was found in a man between 18 and 29 years old who had mild COVID-19 (a few samples of this study predate the infection). The sample titles of this study are shuffled in the database, so cell type and time point are left out; the donor was told from shared clones. Specimen: PBMCs or a T cell subset sorted from them (not recorded which). In nucleotide form, the sequence is TGTGCCAGCAGCCAAGATCTAGGGCAGGGTGCTTTCTTT. Its amino acids are CASSQDLGQGAFF.